Following are 23 T cell receptor beta chains from one sample sequenced in a study of radiation and T cells in renal cell carcinoma. Assay used: immunoSEQ multiplex PCR; TCRdb lists only in-frame clones, some missing. Among about 150,000 clones listed, about nine tenths were seen once. The time point is: baseline pretreatment blood. This sample's treatment: 15 Gy SBRT to primary tumor, nephrectomy 4 weeks later. This specimen was blood, taken from a patient whose treatment included radiotherapy and nephrectomy. The receptor source for this set is an older woman with renal cell carcinoma.

In nucleotides, the CDR3 is TGCGCCAGCAGCCCCCAGCTAGGGATATCCTACGAGCAGTACTTC. Residues: CASSPQLGISYEQYF. The J gene is TRBJ2-7, the V gene TRBV4-3; D gene uncertain. Per germline, CDR1 LGHNA and CDR2 YSLEER. This CDR3 is 15 amino acids long. V shed 4 bases and J shed 1 base, with 14 bases lying between them.

The chain combines TRBV6-1 with TRBJ1-1; D call uncertain. Germline-derived CDR1 and CDR2 are MNHNS and SASEGT. This CDR3 spans 12 amino acids. The ends were cut back, 8 bases at V and 1 base at J, with 8 bases in the middle. As DNA, the CDR3 is TGTGCCAGCTCTGACCCGAACACTGAAGCTTTCTTT. It encodes CASSDPNTEAFF.

The chain combines TRBV7-6 with TRBJ1-1, with D unclear. The CDR3 runs 13 residues. V was clipped by 5 bases and J by 0 bases, with 7 bases between them. Germline V gives CDR1 SGHVS, CDR2 FNYEAQ. This chain's CDR3 is CASSADLNTEAFF. For the CDR3, the DNA is TGTGCCAGCAGCGCAGACTTGAACACTGAAGCTTTCTTT. Full variable domain (rest looked up from reference TRBV7-6 and TRBJ1-1): GAGVSQSPRYKVTKRGQDVALRCDPISGHVSLYWYRQALGQGPEFLTYFNYEAQQDKSGLPNDRFSAERPEGSISTLTIQRTEQRDSAMYRCASSADLNTEAFFGQGTRLTVV.

The chain carries TRBV6-5 and TRBJ1-4; perhaps TRBD1 as D (5 bases). CDR1 is MNHEY, CDR2 SVGAGI, per germline. The CDR3 is 15 residues long. Trimming shortened V by 6 bases and J by 4 bases, and 15 bases separated the two germline ends. In DNA, the CDR3 is TGTGCCAGCAGGCCGCCGGGACGGCGTAATGAAAAACTGTTTTTT. Translated, it gives CASRPPGRRNEKLFF.

CDR3 sequence: CNRRVKGGNSPLHF. DNA for the CDR3: TGCAACAGAAGGGTTAAGGGCGGCAATTCACCCCTCCACTTT. The chain recombines TRBV29-1 with TRBJ1-6; no clear D. The CDR3 length is 14 residues. The germline V gene encodes CDR1 SQVTM and CDR2 ANQGSEA. The full variable domain, completed using reference TRBV29-1 and TRBJ1-6, is SAVISQKPSRDICQRGTSLTIQCQVDSQVTMMFWYRQQPGQSLTLIATANQGSEATYESGFVIDKFPISRPNLTFSTLTVSNMSPEDSSIYLCNRRVKGGNSPLHFGNGTRLTVT.

The CDR3 here is CARQSGYGEAFF. The CDR3 nucleotides read TGTGCCAGACAATCGGGGTATGGTGAAGCTTTCTTT. The chain is built from TRBV2 and TRBJ1-1; no clear D. Germline CDR1 and CDR2: SNHLY and FYNNEI. Trimming stripped 9 bases from V and 7 bases from J, with 15 bases between. The CDR3 sequence is 12 residues long.

The chain links TRBV6-6 to TRBJ2-1, with 11 bases aligning to TRBD2. Germline V gene data show CDR1 as MNHNY and CDR2 as SVGAGI (reference sequence). The CDR3 runs to 15 residues. V lost 8 bases, J lost 4 bases, and 7 bases stayed unmatched. The CDR3, as DNA: TGTGCCAGCCTGATAGCGGGGGGGCGTTACAATGAGCAGTTCTTC. Its translation is CASLIAGGRYNEQFF.

The rearrangement links TRBV9 to TRBJ1-6; D is perhaps TRBD1 (5 bases). Germline lookup yields CDR1 SGDLS and CDR2 YYNGEE. V was pared by 4 bases and J by 6 bases, with 11 bases between. CDR3 length equals 14 residues. DNA of the CDR3: TGTGCCAGCAGCACAGCAGGGTCTAATTCACCCCTCCACTTT. Translated, it gives CASSTAGSNSPLHF.

The chain employs TRBV9 and TRBJ2-7, with 11 bases lining up with TRBD2. This CDR3 region has 15 residues. Germline V gives CDR1 SGDLS, CDR2 YYNGEE. Germline trimming cut 4 bases from V and 7 bases from J; bases unmatched to any gene: 10. This chain's CDR3 is CASSPLSGGADEQYF. The CDR3 bases are TGTGCCAGCAGCCCCCTTAGCGGGGGGGCGGATGAGCAGTACTTC.

The chain joins TRBV6-5 to TRBJ1-1; 7 bases line up with TRBD1. Germline V gives CDR1 MNHEY, CDR2 SVGAGI. This CDR3 has 16 amino acids. Trimming removed 0 bases from V and 3 bases from J; junction bases left unmatched: 7. The CDR3 DNA sequence: TGTGCCAGCAGTTACTCGATAGGACAGGTTTACACTGAAGCTTTCTTT. It codes for CASSYSIGQVYTEAFF.

The chain is built from TRBV28 and TRBJ2-3, with a weak D call TRBD2 (6 bases). The V gene's germline CDR1 is MDHEN and CDR2 SYDVKM. Trimming took 10 bases from V and 2 from J, leaving 10 bases between them. The CDR3 runs 12 residues. The CDR3 DNA is TGTGCCACGGGGGAAGTCACAGATACGCAGTATTTT. Translation gives CATGEVTDTQYF. The entire variable domain, with the rest obtained from reference TRBV28 and TRBJ2-3, is as follows: DVKVTQSSRYLVKRTGEKVFLECVQDMDHENMFWYRQDPGLGLRLIYFSYDVKMKEKGDIPEGYSVSREKKERFSLILESASTNQTSMYLCATGEVTDTQYFGPGTRLTVL.

The chain couples TRBV28 to TRBJ1-1; possibly TRBD1 for D (6 bases). This CDR3 is built from 16 residues. CDR1 is MDHEN and CDR2 is SYDVKM in the germline V gene. Trimming removed 2 bases from V and 5 bases from J, with 18 bases in between. This CDR3 reads CASSLAGWGADTEAFF. In DNA, the CDR3 is TGTGCCAGCAGTTTAGCCGGGTGGGGGGCCGATACTGAAGCTTTCTTT. Looking up the rest from reference TRBV28 and TRBJ1-1 gives the full variable domain: DVKVTQSSRYLVKRTGEKVFLECVQDMDHENMFWYRQDPGLGLRLIYFSYDVKMKEKGDIPEGYSVSREKKERFSLILESASTNQTSMYLCASSLAGWGADTEAFFGQGTRLTVV.

This chain uses TRBV9 with TRBJ2-2, with TRBD2 identical over 8 bases. The CDR3 loop spans 18 amino acids. V trimming: 0 bases; J trimming: 1 base; junction bases outside the gene matches: 8. Germline CDR1 and CDR2: SGDLS and YYNGEE. The CDR3 nucleotides are TGTGCCAGCAGCGTAGGATCCAGCGGGGGCCTGAACACCGGGGAGCTGTTTTTT. Its translation: CASSVGSSGGLNTGELFF.

The chain joins TRBV28 to TRBJ1-1; 7 bases align to TRBD1. This CDR3 is built from 14 residues. The V and J ends lost 6 bases and 5 bases, in that order; junction bases with no gene match: 9. In germline, CDR1 is MDHEN, CDR2 SYDVKM. The CDR3 DNA reads as TGTGCCAGCAGCTCCACAGGGGTTTGGACTGAAGCTTTCTTT. Residues: CASSSTGVWTEAFF.

The chain uses TRBV19 and TRBJ2-2; D tentatively fits TRBD1 or TRBD2 (5 bases each). Trimming left V 5 bases short and J 3 bases short, with 22 bases between. CDR1 is LNHDA and CDR2 is SQIVND in the germline V gene (reference sequence). The CDR3 is 18 residues long. In DNA, the CDR3 is TGTGCCAGTAGTGCTACCGGGACGGCTGGGCCGGACACCGGGGAGCTGTTTTTT. Protein sequence: CASSATGTAGPDTGELFF.

The chain couples TRBV12-2 to TRBJ2-2; TRBD1, the D gene given by the table, was not confirmed from the DNA. TRBV12-2 corresponds to a pseudogene. The CDR3 spans 17 residues. The CDR3 loop is CASRLGSTGGDTGELFF. In DNA form, the CDR3 reads TGTGCAAGTCGCTTAGGGTCGACAGGGGGCGACACCGGGGAGCTGTTTTTT.

The chain links TRBV28 to TRBJ2-7; no clear D gene. The V end was cut by 3 bases, the J end by 5 bases, with 8 bases between. Germline V gives CDR1 MDHEN, CDR2 SYDVKM. CDR3 length: 12 residues. In DNA, the CDR3 is TGTGCCAGCAGTTTCAGACGCGACGAGCAGTACTTC. The encoded protein is CASSFRRDEQYF.

This clone was recorded only once. V usage is TRBV7-8 and J usage is TRBJ1-4, with D maybe TRBD1 (6 bases). The CDR3 runs 12 residues. Trimming left V 5 bases short and J 7 bases short, with 8 bases between. Germline V gene sequence: CDR1 SGHVS, CDR2 FQNEAQ. This CDR3 is CASSVQGEKLFF. The CDR3 bases are TGTGCCAGCAGCGTACAGGGTGAAAAACTGTTTTTT. Drawing the rest from reference TRBV7-8 and TRBJ1-4, the complete variable domain is GAGVSQSPRYKVAKRGQDVALRCDPISGHVSLFWYQQALGQGPEFLTYFQNEAQLDKSGLPSDRFFAERPEGSVSTLKIQRTQQEDSAVYLCASSVQGEKLFFGSGTQLSVL.

The chain has TRBV7-9 and TRBJ1-3; TRBD1 might be the D (6 bases). The V end was cut by 1 base, the J end by 7 bases, with 14 bases between. This CDR3 has 15 residues. Germline loops: CDR1 SEHNR, CDR2 FQNEAQ (reference sequence). Here the CDR3 reads CASSLEGGYVNTIYF. The DNA of the CDR3 is TGTGCCAGCAGCTTAGAAGGGGGTTACGTGAACACCATATATTTT.

The chain employs TRBV28 and TRBJ1-6; D might be TRBD1 (6 bases). Germline CDR1 and CDR2: MDHEN and SYDVKM. The V gene lost 6 bases and the J gene lost 4 bases, with 13 bases spanning the gap. The length of the CDR3 is 15 residues. This CDR3 reads CASSPGEQYNSPLHF. CDR3 nucleotides: TGTGCCAGCAGCCCAGGGGAACAGTATAATTCACCCCTCCACTTT.

This clone was recorded a few times. This rearrangement joins TRBV19 to TRBJ1-1; D uncertain. The CDR3 extends over 16 amino acids. Germline CDR1 and CDR2: LNHDA and SQIVND (reference sequence). V was trimmed by 3 bases and J by 0 bases, leaving 14 bases between them. The CDR3 nucleotides are TGTGCCAGTAGTATTTCGGATGGAGCTCTGAACACTGAAGCTTTCTTT. It is translated as CASSISDGALNTEAFF.

The chain uses TRBV9 and TRBJ1-3, with D possibly TRBD1 on 6 matching bases. Germline V CDR1 and CDR2: SGDLS, YYNGEE. V gave up 3 bases and J gave up 8 bases, with 9 bases separating them. The CDR3 sequence is 12 residues long. CDR3 sequence: CASSAGGDTIYF. The CDR3 DNA is TGTGCCAGCAGCGCGGGGGGCGACACCATATATTTT.

CDR3 sequence: CASSLGGEGNQPQHF. The CDR3 region has the DNA TGTGCCAGCAGCTTAGGAGGGGAGGGCAATCAGCCCCAGCATTTT. The V call is TRBV7-2, the J call TRBJ1-5; D is perhaps TRBD1 (5 bases). Germline CDR1 is SGHTA and CDR2 is FQGNSA. V was cut by 1 base and J by 2 bases, with 9 bases left in between. CDR3 length: 15 residues.